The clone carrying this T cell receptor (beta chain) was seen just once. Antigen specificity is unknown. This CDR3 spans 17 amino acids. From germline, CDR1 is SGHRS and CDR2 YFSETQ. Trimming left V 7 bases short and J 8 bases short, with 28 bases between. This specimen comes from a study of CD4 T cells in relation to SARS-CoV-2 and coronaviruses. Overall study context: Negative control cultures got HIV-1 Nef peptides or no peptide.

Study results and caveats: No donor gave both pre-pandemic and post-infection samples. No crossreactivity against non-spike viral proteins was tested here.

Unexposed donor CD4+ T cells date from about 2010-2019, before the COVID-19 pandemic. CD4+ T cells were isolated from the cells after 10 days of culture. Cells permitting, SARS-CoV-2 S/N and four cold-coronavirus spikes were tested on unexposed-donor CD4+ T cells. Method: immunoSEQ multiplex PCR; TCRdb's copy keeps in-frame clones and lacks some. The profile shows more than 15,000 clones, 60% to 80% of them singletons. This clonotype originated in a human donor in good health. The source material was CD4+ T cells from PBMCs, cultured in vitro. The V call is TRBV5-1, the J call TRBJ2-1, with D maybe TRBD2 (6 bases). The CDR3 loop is CASGRGRGRHASDEQFF. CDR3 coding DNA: TGCGCCAGCGGACGTGGTAGAGGGAGGCATGCTTCGGATGAGCAGTTCTTC.